These 11 T cell receptor beta chains originate from one sample sequenced in a study of blood T cell repertoires in COVID-19. Data came from immunoSEQ multiplex PCR; TCRdb stores just in-frame clones and leaves some out. The sample comprises about 240,000 clones, roughly 86% of which are singletons, and approximately 2.4% rests with the top ten. The material sequenced was PBMCs or T cells enriched from blood (not recorded which). Receptors were obtained from a woman aged 25 to 39 with acute COVID-19.

The genes are TRBV5-1 and TRBJ1-2; a possible D gene is TRBD1 (5 bases). Trimming removed 8 bases from V and 0 bases from J, with 17 bases in between. Per the germline V gene, CDR1 is SGHRS and CDR2 is YFSETQ. The CDR3 totals 15 residues. The CDR3 sequence is CASTAGFRANYGYTF. CDR3 sequence (DNA): TGCGCCAGTACCGCAGGGTTCAGAGCTAACTATGGCTACACCTTC.

V usage is TRBV19 and J usage is TRBJ1-4; the D is unclear. Trimming took off 3 bases at V and 4 bases at J, with 9 bases between the two ends. The CDR3 has 14 amino acids. Germline V gene lookup returns CDR1 LNHDA and CDR2 SQIVND (reference sequence). The CDR3 sequence: CASSMQGGNEKLFF. Written as DNA, the CDR3 is TGTGCCAGTAGTATGCAAGGAGGTAATGAAAAACTGTTTTTT.

V usage is TRBV6-5 and J usage is TRBJ2-7, with 10 bases aligning to TRBD2. Trimming at V came to 8 bases and at J to 9 bases, leaving 16 bases not matched to a gene. The CDR3 is 15 amino acids. Germline CDR1 is MNHEY and CDR2 is SVGAGI. In DNA form, the CDR3 reads TGTGCCAGCCTCCAAGGGATAGCGGGGGGTCTATGGCAGTACTTC. Translated, it gives CASLQGIAGGLWQYF.

The chain employs TRBV6-5 and TRBJ1-2, with D possibly matching TRBD1 (5 bases). The V end lost 10 bases, the J end lost 3 bases, and 18 bases lay between the germline ends. CDR3 length: 14 amino acids. Germline CDR1 reads MNHEY; CDR2 reads SVGAGI. The CDR3 here is CATNIITGDYGYTF. The CDR3 DNA follows: TGTGCCACCAACATAATTACAGGAGACTATGGCTACACCTTC.

The J gene is TRBJ1-2, the V gene TRBV7-9; TRBD1 agrees at 8 bases. The CDR3 loop spans 14 amino acids. Germline V gives CDR1 SEHNR, CDR2 FQNEAQ (reference sequence). V shed 5 bases and J 6 bases; nucleotides not matched to a gene: 8. CDR3 DNA sequence: TGTGCCAGCAGCCCTCGGACAGGGCACCATGGCTACACCTTC. It encodes CASSPRTGHHGYTF.

The V and J genes are TRBV15 and TRBJ1-1; TRBD1 is a possible D gene (6 bases). V lost 6 bases to trimming and J lost 4 bases, with 15 bases between them. Per the germline V gene, CDR1 is LNHNV and CDR2 is YYDKDF (reference sequence). The CDR3 is 14 residues long. The DNA of the CDR3 is TGTGCCACCAGAGGGGGAAGGGTTGTCACTGAAGCTTTCTTT. Translated: CATRGGRVVTEAFF.

The rearrangement links TRBV4-3 to TRBJ1-1, with D possibly matching TRBD1 (6 bases). Germline CDR1 is LGHNA and CDR2 is YSLEER. Trimming left V 0 bases short and J 4 bases short, with 15 bases between. The CDR3 extends over 16 amino acids. The CDR3 DNA reads as TGCGCCAGCAGCCAAGATCTCGCCGGGGGGCTCACTGAAGCTTTCTTT. Translating it yields CASSQDLAGGLTEAFF.

V and J are TRBV2 and TRBJ1-4, with TRBD1 matching 7 bases. The V gene end was trimmed by 4 bases and the J gene end by 3 bases; junction bases not matched to a gene: 5. From germline, CDR1 is SNHLY and CDR2 FYNNEI. This CDR3 is built from 15 residues. The CDR3 loop is CASSAEGTANEKLFF. CDR3 DNA: TGTGCCAGCAGTGCGGAGGGGACAGCTAATGAAAAACTGTTTTTT. Complete variable domain (other parts from reference TRBV2 and TRBJ1-4): EPEVTQTPSHQVTQMGQEVILRCVPISNHLYFYWYRQILGQKVEFLVSFYNNEISEKSEIFDDQFSVERPDGSNFTLKIRSTKLEDSAMYFCASSAEGTANEKLFFGSGTQLSVL.

The rearrangement links TRBV5-8 to TRBJ2-4; 7 bases are shared with TRBD2. The ends lost 0 bases at V and 7 bases at J; junction bases unmatched: 4. The V gene's germline CDR1 is SGHTS and CDR2 YDEGEE. The length of the CDR3 is 14 residues. The CDR3 region is CASSLGREANIQYF. The CDR3, as DNA: TGTGCCAGCAGCTTGGGTCGGGAGGCGAACATTCAGTACTTC.

The chain is built from TRBV19 and TRBJ1-4; TRBD1 matches at 7 bases. The germline CDR1 and CDR2 sequences are LNHDA and SQIVND (reference sequence). The CDR3 extends over 15 amino acids. With V trimmed by 6 bases and J by 8 bases, 12 bases remained unmatched. The CDR3 region is CASRATDREGEKLFF. The CDR3 bases are TGTGCCAGTAGAGCGACCGACAGGGAAGGAGAAAAACTGTTTTTT. Full variable domain (rest looked up from reference TRBV19 and TRBJ1-4): DGGITQSPKYLFRKEGQNVTLSCEQNLNHDAMYWYRQDPGQGLRLIYYSQIVNDFQKGDIAEGYSVSREKKESFPLTVTSAQKNPTAFYLCASRATDREGEKLFFGSGTQLSVL.

The J gene is TRBJ1-3, the V gene TRBV7-2, with D perhaps TRBD1 (6 bases). Germline V gene data show CDR1 as SGHTA and CDR2 as FQGNSA. The ends were cut back, 2 bases at V and 2 bases at J, with 10 bases in the middle. This CDR3 is 15 amino acids long. The CDR3 region has the DNA TGTGCCAGCAGCTTACTTTCAGGGGCTGGAAACACCATATATTTT. Protein: CASSLLSGAGNTIYF.